The rows below give T cell receptor beta chains drawn from one sample of a study of blood T cell repertoires in COVID-19. Sequencing used immunoSEQ multiplex PCR; TCRdb keeps in-frame clones, though not all of them. The table shows about 67,000 clones, with 85% to 90% occurring only once. The sequencing sample was made of peripheral blood. These receptor sequences come from a man aged 50-60 years with active COVID-19. The CDR3 runs from the conserved cysteine through the conserved F or W. The D gene is left open where the match is weak. Expanded clones are given a class, and other clones once, few, many or no size at all.

V gene: TRBV7-9
clone size: few
J gene: TRBJ1-1
D gene: .
CDR3 protein: CASSLLAHDTEAFF
CDR3 DNA: TGTGCCAGCAGCTTGCTTGCACACGACACTGAAGCTTTCTTT

V gene: TRBV7-9
clone size: .
J gene: TRBJ2-3
D gene: .
CDR3 protein: CASSLNPGSSTDTQYF
CDR3 DNA: TGTGCCAGCAGCCTCAACCCAGGGTCTAGCACAGATACGCAGTATTTT

V gene: TRBV6-1
clone size: .
J gene: TRBJ1-5
D gene: .
CDR3 protein: CASSARHAGAYQPQHF
CDR3 DNA: TGTGCCAGCAGTGCTCGGCACGCAGGGGCCTATCAGCCCCAGCATTTT

V gene: TRBV24-1
clone size: .
J gene: TRBJ1-2
D gene: TRBD1
CDR3 protein: CATSDPPDRGRGYTF
CDR3 DNA: TGTGCCACCAGTGATCCCCCAGACAGGGGGCGAGGCTACACCTTC

V gene: TRBV19
clone size: .
J gene: TRBJ1-5
D gene: TRBD1
CDR3 protein: CASSREGKAGGSNQPQHF
CDR3 DNA: TGTGCCAGTAGTAGAGAGGGTAAGGCAGGGGGCTCCAATCAGCCCCAGCATTTT

V gene: TRBV7-2
clone size: .
J gene: TRBJ2-7
D gene: .
CDR3 protein: CASTPRQGTYEQYF
CDR3 DNA: TGTGCCAGCACCCCCCGCCAGGGCACCTACGAGCAGTACTTC

V gene: TRBV23-1
clone size: .
J gene: TRBJ2-7
D gene: TRBD1
CDR3 protein: CASSPAGQGHYEQYF
CDR3 DNA: TGCGCCAGCAGTCCGGCTGGACAGGGACACTACGAGCAGTACTTC

V gene: TRBV6-5
clone size: .
J gene: TRBJ2-5
D gene: .
CDR3 protein: CASSSQETQYF
CDR3 DNA: TGTGCCAGCAGTTCGCAAGAGACCCAGTACTTC

V gene: TRBV2
clone size: .
J gene: TRBJ1-1
D gene: TRBD1
CDR3 protein: CASSEARTGGNTEAFF
CDR3 DNA: TGTGCCAGCAGTGAAGCGAGGACAGGGGGTAACACTGAAGCTTTCTTT

V gene: TRBV19
clone size: .
J gene: TRBJ1-2
D gene: .
CDR3 protein: CASSPIREGNYGYTF
CDR3 DNA: TGTGCCAGTAGCCCGATTCGGGAGGGCAACTATGGCTACACCTTC

V gene: TRBV7-2
clone size: .
J gene: TRBJ1-6
D gene: .
CDR3 protein: CASSLSPGSNSPLHF
CDR3 DNA: TGTGCCAGCAGCTTATCCCCGGGAAGCAATTCACCCCTCCACTTT

V gene: TRBV9
clone size: .
J gene: TRBJ1-6
D gene: .
CDR3 protein: CASSVERRGTVNSPLHF
CDR3 DNA: TGTGCCAGCAGCGTAGAGAGACGGGGGACGGTTAATTCACCCCTCCACTTT

V gene: TRBV25-1
clone size: .
J gene: TRBJ1-6
D gene: .
CDR3 protein: CASSDPGQTFSLHF
CDR3 DNA: TGTGCCAGCAGTGATCCCGGACAGACGTTTTCCCTCCACTTT

V gene: TRBV11-2
clone size: .
J gene: TRBJ1-3
D gene: TRBD1
CDR3 protein: CASSHYRGSGNTIYF
CDR3 DNA: TGTGCCAGCAGCCACTACAGGGGTTCTGGAAACACCATATATTTT

V gene: TRBV7-9
clone size: .
J gene: TRBJ1-2
D gene: TRBD1
CDR3 protein: CASSLRGQGINDGYTF
CDR3 DNA: TGTGCCAGCAGCCTAAGAGGACAGGGCATAAATGATGGCTACACCTTC

V gene: TRBV7-9
clone size: .
J gene: TRBJ1-2
D gene: .
CDR3 protein: CASSLGQVPGYTF
CDR3 DNA: TGTGCCAGCAGCTTAGGGCAGGTCCCTGGCTACACCTTC

V gene: TRBV28
clone size: .
J gene: TRBJ2-3
D gene: .
CDR3 protein: CASSGGGVASTDTQYF
CDR3 DNA: TGTGCCAGCAGTGGCGGCGGGGTAGCTAGCACAGATACGCAGTATTTT

V gene: TRBV2
clone size: .
J gene: TRBJ1-5
D gene: .
CDR3 protein: CASSERLTEQPQHF
CDR3 DNA: TGTGCCAGCAGTGAAAGGCTGACAGAGCAGCCCCAGCATTTT

V gene: TRBV6-2/TRBV6-3
clone size: .
J gene: TRBJ1-5
D gene: .
CDR3 protein: CASSGKQGSPHYSNQPQHF
CDR3 DNA: TGTGCCAGCAGTGGAAAGCAGGGGTCACCGCATTATAGCAATCAGCCCCAGCATTTT

V gene: TRBV3-1/TRBV3-2
clone size: .
J gene: TRBJ2-5
D gene: TRBD2
CDR3 protein: CASSHVRTSGGPKYF
CDR3 DNA: TGTGCCAGCAGCCACGTCAGGACTAGCGGGGGACCCAAGTACTTC

V gene: TRBV19
clone size: .
J gene: TRBJ2-7
D gene: .
CDR3 protein: CASSGIATSNFYEQYF
CDR3 DNA: TGTGCCAGTAGCGGTATAGCCACCTCGAATTTTTACGAGCAGTACTTC

V gene: TRBV4-1
clone size: once
J gene: TRBJ2-6
D gene: TRBD1
CDR3 protein: CASSQWTGGTGANVLTF
CDR3 DNA: TGCGCCAGCAGCCAGTGGACAGGGGGCACTGGGGCCAACGTCCTGACTTTC

V gene: TRBV5-1
clone size: .
J gene: TRBJ1-3
D gene: .
CDR3 protein: CASSLGQDSGNTIYF
CDR3 DNA: TGCGCCAGCAGCTTGGGACAGGACTCTGGAAACACCATATATTTT

V gene: TRBV28
clone size: few
J gene: TRBJ1-2
D gene: TRBD1
CDR3 protein: CASSPGGSNYGYTF
CDR3 DNA: TGTGCCAGCAGCCCAGGGGGCTCTAACTATGGCTACACCTTC

V gene: TRBV4-1
clone size: .
J gene: TRBJ1-3
D gene: .
CDR3 protein: CASSQGTVSGNTIYF
CDR3 DNA: TGCGCCAGCAGCCAAGGGACAGTCTCTGGAAACACCATATATTTT

V gene: TRBV7-9
clone size: .
J gene: TRBJ1-4
D gene: TRBD1
CDR3 protein: CASSRTGSSEKLFF
CDR3 DNA: TGTGCCAGCAGCCGGACAGGGTCGAGTGAAAAACTGTTTTTT

V gene: TRBV4-2
clone size: .
J gene: TRBJ2-7
D gene: .
CDR3 protein: CASSQVIRGTYEQYF
CDR3 DNA: TGTGCCAGCAGCCAAGTAATAAGAGGGACCTACGAGCAGTACTTC

V gene: TRBV6-1
clone size: .
J gene: TRBJ1-4
D gene: TRBD1
CDR3 protein: CASSEVQGADQLGNEKLFF
CDR3 DNA: TGTGCCAGCAGTGAAGTACAGGGGGCCGACCAACTAGGTAATGAAAAACTGTTTTTT

V gene: TRBV7-2
clone size: .
J gene: TRBJ2-3
D gene: TRBD2
CDR3 protein: CATLAGGSGDTQYF
CDR3 DNA: TGTGCCACCTTAGCGGGCGGGAGCGGGGATACGCAGTATTTT

V gene: TRBV5-1
clone size: once
J gene: TRBJ2-1
D gene: .
CDR3 protein: CASSGGQSYNEQFF
CDR3 DNA: TGCGCCAGCAGCGGCGGACAGTCCTACAATGAGCAGTTCTTC

V gene: TRBV14
clone size: .
J gene: TRBJ2-5
D gene: TRBD2
CDR3 protein: CASSFFFSGIQETQYF
CDR3 DNA: TGTGCCAGCAGCTTTTTCTTTAGCGGGATCCAAGAGACCCAGTACTTC

V gene: TRBV28
clone size: few
J gene: TRBJ1-5
D gene: .
CDR3 protein: CASSLVANQPQHF
CDR3 DNA: TGTGCCAGCAGTTTAGTAGCCAATCAGCCCCAGCATTTT

V gene: TRBV2
clone size: once
J gene: TRBJ2-7
D gene: TRBD1
CDR3 protein: CASSGGQGPYEQYF
CDR3 DNA: TGTGCCAGCAGTGGGGGACAGGGGCCCTACGAGCAGTACTTC

V gene: TRBV2
clone size: .
J gene: TRBJ1-1
D gene: TRBD1
CDR3 protein: CATQQGAENTEAFF
CDR3 DNA: TGTGCCACCCAACAGGGGGCCGAGAACACTGAAGCTTTCTTT

V gene: TRBV12-3/TRBV12-4
clone size: .
J gene: TRBJ1-2
D gene: .
CDR3 protein: CASSQGLGYTF
CDR3 DNA: TGTGCCAGCAGTCAGGGGTTAGGCTACACCTTC